Given below is one T cell receptor (beta chain) in context. The antigen remains unidentified. CDR3 length: 14 residues. V was shortened by 1 base and J by 1 base, with 4 bases between the two germline ends. Germline V gene data show CDR1 as MGHRA and CDR2 as YSYEKL. This record belongs to a study of PD-L1 blockade in urothelial cancer. Study background: Most patients, about 85% of the roughly 29, were males with bladder-origin cancer. Patients had undergone 0 to 3 prior chemotherapy regimens. Blood analyses occurred 3 weeks (second dose) and 6 weeks post treatment start.

Points from the study as a whole: Having blood TCR clonality under the median before treatment predicted better survival.

The assay was immunoSEQ multiplex PCR, and TCRdb's table has in-frame clones only and misses some. The table records around 120,000 clones, about 85% of them present only once. The chain couples TRBV4-1 to TRBJ2-2; D remains ambiguous. This TCR was recovered from a man aged 50 to 59 with urothelial cancer. The sample was PBMCs, taken around atezolizumab (anti-PD-L1) treatment. CDR3 in DNA: TGCGCCAGCAGCCAAGCAGGGAACACCGGGGAGCTGTTTTTT. Amino acid sequence: CASSQAGNTGELFF.